This T cell receptor (beta chain) originates from a study of blood T cell repertoires in COVID-19. Overall study: COVID-19 samples, acute and convalescent, were from the United States, Italy and Spain.

Per the authors' pipeline: Reference gene primer amplification gave nucleated cell count estimates. Only in-frame clones appear in the TCRdb table, and some are missing; sequencing was by immunoSEQ multiplex PCR. V, J and clone size derive from that table, while D and trimming were established from the DNA sequence. The sample records 390,000 or so clones, around nine tenths being singletons. This study enrolled people aged about 18 to 100 from approximately 25 US geographic areas. Clinical history as reported by participants underpinned cohort assignment. The CDR3 is made up of 13 amino acids. Germline CDR1 and CDR2: DFQATT and SNEGSKA (reference sequence). Trimming removed 3 bases from V and 2 bases from J, with 10 bases in between.

Sequences were obtained from PBMCs or T cells enriched from blood (not recorded which). The TCR comes from a woman aged 45 to 65 who had recovered from COVID-19. This chain uses TRBV20-1 with TRBJ1-1, with TRBD1 as a possible D gene (5 bases). The CDR3 is CSASLGLNTEAFF. In DNA form, the CDR3 reads TGCAGTGCTAGTTTGGGGCTTAACACTGAAGCTTTCTTT.